This TCR beta chain was recovered during a study of T cell changes during pregnancy in multiple sclerosis. Per the germline V gene, CDR1 is SEHNR and CDR2 is FQNEAQ (reference sequence). The length of the CDR3 is 15 residues. Losses at the gene ends were 3 bases for V and 12 bases for J; bases not matched to a gene: 10. Libraries were prepared by immunoSEQ multiplex PCR; TCRdb keeps only in-frame clonotypes and omits some of them. This sample has tens of thousands of clones; about 87% occur once, and the top ten carry 0.58%. The clonotype originates from a female donor with multiple sclerosis, enrolled in a pregnancy study. This sequence joins TRBV7-9 and TRBJ1-4; 10 bases map to TRBD1. The sample in question was CD4+ T cells from peripheral blood mononuclear cells, obtained in the first trimester of pregnancy. CDR3: CASSFADRGGVELFF. The CDR3 DNA reads TGTGCCAGCAGCTTCGCGGACAGGGGGGGAGTGGAACTGTTTTTT.